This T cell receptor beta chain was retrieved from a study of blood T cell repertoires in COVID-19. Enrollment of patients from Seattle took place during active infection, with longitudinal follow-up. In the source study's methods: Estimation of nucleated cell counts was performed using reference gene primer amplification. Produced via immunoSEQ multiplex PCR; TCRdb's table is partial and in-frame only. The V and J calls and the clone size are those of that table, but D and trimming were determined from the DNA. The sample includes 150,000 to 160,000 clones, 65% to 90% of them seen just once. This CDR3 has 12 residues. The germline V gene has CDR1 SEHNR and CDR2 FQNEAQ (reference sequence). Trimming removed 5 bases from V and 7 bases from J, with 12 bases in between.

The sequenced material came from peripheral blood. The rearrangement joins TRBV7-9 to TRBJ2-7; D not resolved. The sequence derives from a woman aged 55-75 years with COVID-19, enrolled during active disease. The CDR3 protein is CASSPDVREQYF. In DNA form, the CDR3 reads TGTGCCAGCAGCCCGGATGTCAGGGAGCAGTACTTC.